Shown below are 20 T cell receptor beta chains from a single sample sequenced in a study of cytomegalovirus exposure and HLA in healthy donors. PCR primers comprised 60 Vbeta and 13 Jbeta primers. The protocol was immunoSEQ multiplex PCR, while the TCRdb copy is restricted to in-frame clones and leaves out a portion. This sample carries almost 200,000 clones, 79% of them seen once, and the ten largest clones take around 0.42%. What was sequenced was PBMCs. These receptor sequences come from a male donor in good health and CMV-seropositive.

The chain recombines TRBV7-2 with TRBJ1-1; D is perhaps TRBD1 (5 bases). Germline V CDR1 and CDR2: SGHTA, FQGNSA. Trimming removed 5 bases from V and 4 bases from J, with 11 bases in between. The CDR3 contains 13 residues. The CDR3 DNA reads TGTGCCAGCAGCCTCAGGGAGGGCACTGAAGCTTTCTTT. Encoded protein: CASSLREGTEAFF.

The chain has TRBV7-2 and TRBJ2-1; D ambiguous. With 5 bases removed from V and 7 bases from J, the gap between germline ends came to 15 bases. The germline gives CDR1 SGHTA, CDR2 FQGNSA. This CDR3 has 14 residues. The CDR3 sequence is CASSPGPLMNEQFF. The CDR3, as DNA: TGTGCCAGCAGCCCGGGTCCATTAATGAATGAGCAGTTCTTC.

The genes are TRBV28 and TRBJ2-5, with 11 bases that match TRBD2. CDR3 size: 15 residues. Trimming at V came to 4 bases and at J to 5 bases, leaving 6 bases not matched to a gene. Germline V gene lookup returns CDR1 MDHEN and CDR2 SYDVKM. CDR3 coding DNA: TGTGCCAGCAGTTCGCCGGGACTAGCGGACGAGACCCAGTACTTC. It is translated as CASSSPGLADETQYF.

The gene calls are TRBV7-2 and TRBJ1-1; TRBD1 matches at 7 bases. V shed 5 bases and J 5 bases; nucleotides not matched to a gene: 5. Germline CDR1 and CDR2: SGHTA and FQGNSA. There are 13 residues in the CDR3. The CDR3 region is CASSLDRETEAFF. The CDR3 nucleotides are TGTGCCAGCAGCCTAGACAGGGAAACTGAAGCTTTCTTT. Together with reference TRBV7-2 and TRBJ1-1, the CDR3 gives the full variable domain: GAGVSQSPSNKVTEKGKDVELRCDPISGHTALYWYRQSLGQGLEFLIYFQGNSAPDKSGLPSDRFSAERTGGSVSTLTIQRTQQEDSAVYLCASSLDRETEAFFGQGTRLTVV.

V usage is TRBV5-4 and J usage is TRBJ1-2; 9 positions agree with TRBD1. This CDR3 contains 14 residues. V trimming: 6 bases; J trimming: 7 bases; junction bases outside the gene matches: 10. Germline V lookup: CDR1 SGHNT, CDR2 YYREEE (reference sequence). The CDR3 coding sequence is TGTGCCAGCACCACGCCGGGACAGGGAACTGGCTACACCTTC. This translates into CASTTPGQGTGYTF.

This rearrangement joins TRBV13 to TRBJ2-3; maybe TRBD1 (7 bases). V lost 8 bases and J 2 bases, leaving 17 bases between the germline ends. CDR3 length: 15 residues. Germline CDR1 PRHDT, CDR2 FYEKMQ (reference sequence). This CDR3 reads CASDQGGRLTDTQYF. DNA of the CDR3: TGTGCCAGCGACCAGGGGGGACGTCTCACAGATACGCAGTATTTT.

This chain links TRBV13 with TRBJ1-1, with D tentatively TRBD1 (6 bases). CDR3 length: 14 amino acids. Germline V gene data show CDR1 as PRHDT and CDR2 as FYEKMQ (reference sequence). The germline V and J ends were trimmed by 7 bases and 0 bases, with 12 bases remaining between them. This CDR3 is CASKAGVLNTEAFF. The CDR3 nucleotides read TGTGCCAGCAAGGCAGGGGTTTTGAACACTGAAGCTTTCTTT.

V and J are TRBV19 and TRBJ1-1, with a tentative D call TRBD1 (5 bases). Germline values: CDR1 LNHDA, CDR2 SQIVND (reference sequence). V was shortened by 5 bases and J by 1 base, with 11 bases between the two germline ends. This CDR3 region has 14 residues. Here the CDR3 reads CASSRREANTEAFF. The DNA of the CDR3 is TGTGCCAGTAGTCGCAGGGAGGCGAACACTGAAGCTTTCTTT.

This clone turned up a few times. This chain connects TRBV7-3 to TRBJ2-1, with D maybe TRBD1 (6 bases). Trimming stripped 1 base from V and 1 base from J, with 8 bases between. CDR1 and CDR2 (germline): SGHTA, FQGTGA. This CDR3 comprises 15 residues. The CDR3 is CASSLIGGSYNEQFF. The CDR3, as DNA: TGTGCCAGCAGCTTAATAGGGGGATCCTACAATGAGCAGTTCTTC.

The J gene is TRBJ2-7, the V gene TRBV18; 8 bases align to TRBD1. The CDR3 runs to 15 residues. After removal of 6 bases from V and 5 bases from J, the junction contained 12 bases not matched to a gene. Germline V gene lookup returns CDR1 KGHSH and CDR2 LQKENI. In DNA form, the CDR3 reads TGTGCCAGCTCCCGAGGACAGGGCGGACTCAACGAGCAGTACTTC. Its translation is CASSRGQGGLNEQYF.

This chain connects TRBV11-1 to TRBJ2-7; weak D call: TRBD1 (5 bases). The CDR3 runs to 14 residues. V lost 1 base and J 0 bases, leaving 7 bases between the germline ends. Germline-derived CDR1 and CDR2 are SGHAT and FQDESV (reference sequence). The CDR3 here is CASSLGQRSYEQYF. The CDR3 region has the DNA TGTGCCAGCAGCTTAGGACAGCGCTCCTACGAGCAGTACTTC.

This clone was seen once. This chain joins TRBV7-6 and TRBJ1-6, with no clear D. The CDR3 sequence is 15 residues long. Trimming removed 1 base at V and 4 bases at J, with 8 bases between. Germline V gene data show CDR1 as SGHVS and CDR2 as FNYEAQ. CDR3 sequence (DNA): TGTGCCAGCAGCTTAGAACAAGATTATAATTCACCCCTCCACTTT. This codes for CASSLEQDYNSPLHF.

This clone has just a few counts. Other DNA variants within this sample encode the same CDR3. This chain connects TRBV7-2 to TRBJ2-3; D uncertain. The length of the CDR3 is 12 residues. Germline V lookup: CDR1 SGHTA, CDR2 FQGNSA. V lost 4 bases and J 4 bases, leaving 6 bases between the germline ends. The CDR3 sequence is CASSSYSDTQYF. The CDR3 DNA follows: TGTGCCAGCAGCTCCTACTCAGATACGCAGTATTTT.

The table lists this clone with a few counts. The V gene is TRBV28, the J gene TRBJ2-5; D may be TRBD1 (6 bases). The CDR3 covers 17 residues. Trimming pared 2 bases from V and 3 bases from J, leaving 19 bases between. Germline CDR1 is MDHEN and CDR2 is SYDVKM. CDR3 sequence reads: CASSLIGTRSPKETQYF. The CDR3 coding sequence is TGTGCCAGCAGTTTAATTGGGACACGCTCACCCAAAGAGACCCAGTACTTC.

The V call is TRBV19, the J call TRBJ1-1, with TRBD1 identical over 11 bases. The V and J ends lost 3 bases and 0 bases, in that order; junction bases with no gene match: 9. This CDR3 is 18 amino acids long. The germline gives CDR1 LNHDA, CDR2 SQIVND (reference sequence). This CDR3 is CASSMGSGDRGLNTEAFF. DNA of the CDR3: TGTGCCAGTAGTATGGGGAGTGGGGACAGGGGGTTGAACACTGAAGCTTTCTTT.

In its sample, this clone was seen a few times. CDR3 protein: CASSRTSGGTRGETQYF. CDR3 DNA sequence: TGTGCCAGCAGCCGGACTAGCGGGGGGACCCGGGGGGAGACCCAGTACTTC. J is TRBJ2-5 and V is TRBV7-8; TRBD2 matches 14 bases. V shed 5 bases, J shed 5 bases, and the junction held 10 bases outside the gene matches. The CDR3 is 17 residues long. CDR1 is SGHVS, CDR2 FQNEAQ, per germline.

The CDR3 here is CASSFGGKLAGLAKNIQYF. The DNA of the CDR3 is TGTGCCAGCAGTTTTGGCGGTAAACTAGCGGGCCTAGCCAAAAACATTCAGTACTTC. The rearrangement links TRBV28 to TRBJ2-4, with TRBD2 identical over 9 bases. V shed 3 bases, J shed 0 bases, and the junction held 12 bases outside the gene matches. The length of the CDR3 is 19 residues. Germline V lookup: CDR1 MDHEN, CDR2 SYDVKM. The full variable domain, with the rest looked up from reference TRBV28 and TRBJ2-4, is DVKVTQSSRYLVKRTGEKVFLECVQDMDHENMFWYRQDPGLGLRLIYFSYDVKMKEKGDIPEGYSVSREKKERFSLILESASTNQTSMYLCASSFGGKLAGLAKNIQYFGAGTRLSVL.

The genes are TRBV18 and TRBJ2-3; D ambiguous. This CDR3 region has 14 residues. Germline V gene sequence: CDR1 KGHSH, CDR2 LQKENI. Trimming removed 2 bases at V and 4 bases at J, with 10 bases between. CDR3 in DNA: TGTGCCAGCTCACCAGTGGCTAGTCCAGATACGCAGTATTTT. Residues: CASSPVASPDTQYF.

CDR3 DNA sequence: TGTGCCAGCAGCTTAAGAGGGGGGGGGCAAAGGGGGGAGACCCAGTACTTC. Translating gives CASSLRGGGQRGETQYF. J is TRBJ2-5 and V is TRBV11-2; weak D call: TRBD2 (7 bases). V lost 2 bases and J lost 5, with 21 bases in between. In germline, CDR1 is SGHAT, CDR2 FQNNGV. The CDR3 consists of 17 residues. The variable domain in full, with the rest retrieved from reference TRBV11-2 and TRBJ2-5, is EAGVAQSPRYKIIEKRQSVAFWCNPISGHATLYWYQQILGQGPKLLIQFQNNGVVDDSQLPKDRFSAERLKGVDSTLKIQPAKLEDSAVYLCASSLRGGGQRGETQYFGPGTRLLVL.

This clone appeared once. The chain joins TRBV6-5 to TRBJ2-1, with D maybe TRBD1 (5 bases). The length of the CDR3 is 15 residues. CDR1 MNHEY and CDR2 SVGAGI come from the germline V gene. The V end lost 5 bases, the J end lost 4 bases, and 15 bases lay between the germline ends. DNA of the CDR3: TGTGCCAGCAGTAACACCAGGGCCCTTTACAATGAGCAGTTCTTC. Translating gives CASSNTRALYNEQFF.